Below, 22 T cell receptor beta chains from the same sample are listed, as sequenced in a study of shared clonotypes between healthy human individuals. Using immunoSEQ multiplex PCR, the repertoire was profiled, and TCRdb retains in-frame clones only, with some absent. The sample gives 2,500,000 or so clones, around nine tenths of which show up once; around 0.14% is in the top ten. Input material: naive CD4+ T cells sorted from blood. Subset of the sample: CD45RA+ positively selected. These receptors were collected from a man aged 18 to 30 in good health.

The J gene is TRBJ1-5, the V gene TRBV11-3; 11 positions agree with TRBD1. CDR3 size: 16 residues. J lost 0 bases, V lost 3 bases, and 1 base had no gene match. The germline gives CDR1 SGHNT, CDR2 YENEEA. The CDR3 sequence: CASSFGQGASNQPQHF. The CDR3 DNA follows: TGTGCCAGCAGCTTTGGACAGGGGGCTAGCAATCAGCCCCAGCATTTT.

Remarks on this clone: The same CDR3 also results from other DNA sequences found in this sample. The chain carries TRBV19 and TRBJ1-4; D is ambiguous. This CDR3 has 14 amino acids. The germline V gene encodes CDR1 LNHDA and CDR2 SQIVND (reference sequence). V was trimmed by 3 bases and J by 4 bases, leaving 9 bases between them. CDR3 sequence (DNA): TGTGCCAGTAGTATCGGCGGATTTAATGAAAAACTGTTTTTT. This sequence encodes CASSIGGFNEKLFF. Full variable domain (missing parts from reference TRBV19 and TRBJ1-4): DGGITQSPKYLFRKEGQNVTLSCEQNLNHDAMYWYRQDPGQGLRLIYYSQIVNDFQKGDIAEGYSVSREKKESFPLTVTSAQKNPTAFYLCASSIGGFNEKLFFGSGTQLSVL.

Only one count was recorded for this clone. The V gene is TRBV6-1, the J gene TRBJ2-6; no reliable D call. Between the trimmed V and J ends, which lost 0 bases and 4 bases, there was a span of 7 bases. CDR1 and CDR2 (germline): MNHNS, SASEGT. The CDR3 totals 15 residues. The CDR3 loop is CASSEARLGANVLTF. The CDR3 nucleotides read TGTGCCAGCAGTGAAGCGCGTCTGGGGGCCAACGTCCTGACTTTC.

The chain recombines TRBV6-4 with TRBJ2-2, with D unclear. Germline CDR1 and CDR2: MRHNA and SNTAGT. V lost 0 bases to trimming and J lost 5 bases, with 4 bases between them. This CDR3 has 13 amino acids. In DNA, the CDR3 is TGTGCCAGCAGTGACTCAGGGACCGGGGAGCTGTTTTTT. Amino acid sequence: CASSDSGTGELFF.

This clone has a single count. The genes are TRBV5-4 and TRBJ1-1; no firm D call. Trimming stripped 5 bases from V and 5 bases from J, with 16 bases between. Germline assignment: CDR1 SGHNT and CDR2 YYREEE (reference sequence). The CDR3 spans 14 residues. The CDR3 protein is CASRRPGDPTEAFF. The CDR3 DNA follows: TGTGCCAGCAGGAGGCCAGGCGATCCGACTGAAGCTTTCTTT.

This rearrangement joins TRBV19 to TRBJ1-2; D may be TRBD1 (5 bases). Germline V CDR1 and CDR2: LNHDA, SQIVND (reference sequence). V was pared by 5 bases and J by 3 bases, with 13 bases between. The CDR3 sequence is 14 residues long. The CDR3 DNA reads as TGTGCCAGTAGTCCCGGGCAGGGCTACTATGGCTACACCTTC. It translates to CASSPGQGYYGYTF. Combining the CDR3 with reference TRBV19 and TRBJ1-2 gives the whole variable domain DGGITQSPKYLFRKEGQNVTLSCEQNLNHDAMYWYRQDPGQGLRLIYYSQIVNDFQKGDIAEGYSVSREKKESFPLTVTSAQKNPTAFYLCASSPGQGYYGYTFGSGTRLTVV.

The genes are TRBV7-9 and TRBJ1-6; possibly TRBD1 for D (5 bases). V gave up 1 base and J gave up 9 bases, with 13 bases separating them. The CDR3 totals 15 residues. Germline V gene sequence: CDR1 SEHNR, CDR2 FQNEAQ (reference sequence). The CDR3 DNA reads TGTGCCAGCAGCTTAGTGGGGCAGGGAGTTTCACCCCTCCACTTT. This translates into CASSLVGQGVSPLHF.

The rearrangement uses TRBV6-1 and TRBJ2-1, with 12 bases fitting TRBD2. This CDR3 is 16 amino acids long. The V gene end was trimmed by 4 bases and the J gene end by 5 bases; junction bases not matched to a gene: 6. Looked up from germline, CDR1 is MNHNS and CDR2 is SASEGT. The CDR3 sequence is CASSASRLAGDNEQFF. In DNA form, the CDR3 reads TGTGCCAGCAGTGCCTCAAGACTAGCGGGAGACAATGAGCAGTTCTTC.

The chain employs TRBV29-1 and TRBJ1-2, with 7 positions matching TRBD1. After removal of 5 bases from V and 7 bases from J, the junction contained 13 bases not matched to a gene. Germline V lookup: CDR1 SQVTM, CDR2 ANQGSEA. CDR3 length: 14 amino acids. This CDR3 reads CSVYRQGDTGGYTF. The CDR3 DNA sequence: TGCAGCGTTTATCGACAGGGAGATACGGGTGGCTACACCTTC.

The chain is built from TRBV30 and TRBJ1-6; D possibly corresponds to TRBD1 (5 bases). Germline assignment: CDR1 GTSNPN and CDR2 SVGIG (reference sequence). The CDR3 has 16 residues. Trimming took 3 bases from V and 0 from J, leaving 12 bases between them. The CDR3: CAWRGQESSYNSPLHF. As DNA, the CDR3 is TGTGCCTGGAGGGGGCAGGAGAGCTCCTATAATTCACCCCTCCACTTT.

The DNA for the CDR3 is TGTGCCAGCAGCCCAGAGACTAGCGGGTGGGGAACAGATACGCAGTATTTT. This encodes CASSPETSGWGTDTQYF. V is TRBV7-9 and J is TRBJ2-3, with 10 bases lining up with TRBD2. J was trimmed by 3 bases and V by 5 bases; bases with no gene match: 11. Germline V gene sequence: CDR1 SEHNR, CDR2 FQNEAQ (reference sequence). CDR3 length: 17 residues.

This chain uses TRBV7-2 with TRBJ1-2; 7 bases map to TRBD1. V gave up 1 base and J gave up 3 bases; unmatched junction bases: 11. Germline values: CDR1 SGHTA, CDR2 FQGNSA. CDR3 size: 17 residues. The CDR3 DNA reads TGTGCCAGCAGCTTAGGGGGTGGACAGGACTTCGACTATGGCTACACCTTC. Protein: CASSLGGGQDFDYGYTF.

The gene calls are TRBV11-2 and TRBJ1-3; D is undetermined. This CDR3 has 15 residues. Deletions cut 0 bases from V and 4 bases from J, with 10 bases between. CDR1 and CDR2 from the germline V gene are SGHAT and FQNNGV. The CDR3 region is CASSLDVVPGNTIYF. The CDR3 DNA reads TGTGCCAGCAGCTTAGACGTGGTTCCCGGAAACACCATATATTTT. The full variable domain, rest sourced from reference TRBV11-2 and TRBJ1-3, is EAGVAQSPRYKIIEKRQSVAFWCNPISGHATLYWYQQILGQGPKLLIQFQNNGVVDDSQLPKDRFSAERLKGVDSTLKIQPAKLEDSAVYLCASSLDVVPGNTIYFGEGSWLTVV.

This clone came up a few times. CDR3 region: CASRDSGGPLHF. The CDR3 bases are TGCGCCAGCAGAGACTCGGGCGGACCCCTCCACTTT. The J gene is TRBJ1-6, the V gene TRBV10-1; D is undetermined. This CDR3 is 12 amino acids long. The V and J ends lost 6 bases and 12 bases respectively, with 12 bases between them. The V gene's germline CDR1 is WNHNN and CDR2 SYGVQD (reference sequence).

In the case of this clone: The same CDR3 is also encoded by other DNA sequences in this sample. The V and J genes are TRBV6-5 and TRBJ1-2; D is uncertain. The CDR3 covers 14 residues. V lost 0 bases, J lost 5 bases, and 10 bases lay in between. Germline loops: CDR1 MNHEY, CDR2 SVGAGI. As DNA, the CDR3 is TGTGCCAGCAGTTACTCGAGGCGGGGATATGGCTACACCTTC. Protein: CASSYSRRGYGYTF.

The chain's CDR3 is CASSEAGQGYGYTF. CDR3 in DNA: TGTGCCAGCAGTGAAGCGGGACAGGGCTATGGCTACACCTTC. The chain couples TRBV2 to TRBJ1-2, with 9 bases fitting TRBD1. V trimming: 0 bases; J trimming: 4 bases; junction bases outside the gene matches: 0. The CDR3 runs 14 residues. CDR1 is SNHLY, CDR2 FYNNEI, per germline.

The chain has TRBV7-9 and TRBJ2-3; the D gene is possibly TRBD2 (6 bases). Per the germline V gene, CDR1 is SEHNR and CDR2 is FQNEAQ (reference sequence). The CDR3 covers 15 residues. V lost 2 bases, J lost 1 base, and 10 bases lay in between. The CDR3 DNA is TGTGCCAGCAGCTTACTGGGCGGGGGCACAGATACGCAGTATTTT. Its protein is CASSLLGGGTDTQYF.

The V and J genes are TRBV30 and TRBJ1-5, with D possibly TRBD1 on 5 matching bases. The ends were cut back, 4 bases at V and 10 bases at J, with 14 bases in the middle. Germline CDR1 GTSNPN, CDR2 SVGIG (reference sequence). The length of the CDR3 is 12 residues. The DNA for the CDR3 is TGTGCCTGGACAGCCGGTGGGGGACCCCAGCATTTT. Translation gives CAWTAGGGPQHF.

This chain connects TRBV28 to TRBJ1-5; maybe TRBD1 (6 bases). The CDR3 sequence is 14 residues long. The V gene lost 6 bases and the J gene lost 7 bases, with 16 bases spanning the gap. Germline-derived CDR1 and CDR2 are MDHEN and SYDVKM. CDR3 in amino acids: CASRLQGGGQPQHF. In DNA form, the CDR3 reads TGTGCCAGCAGGCTACAGGGAGGGGGACAGCCCCAGCATTTT.

The chain employs TRBV18 and TRBJ1-1; TRBD1 agrees at 7 bases. The V gene's germline CDR1 is KGHSH and CDR2 LQKENI. V shed 3 bases and J 3 bases; nucleotides not matched to a gene: 7. The CDR3 extends over 15 amino acids. This CDR3 is CASSPNVGQDTEAFF. The DNA for the CDR3 is TGTGCCAGCTCACCTAATGTTGGACAGGACACTGAAGCTTTCTTT.

The chain has TRBV6-5 and TRBJ1-6; D unresolved. Trimming stripped 5 bases from V and 4 bases from J, with 12 bases between. This CDR3 comprises 15 residues. Looked up from germline, CDR1 is MNHEY and CDR2 is SVGAGI. CDR3 coding DNA: TGTGCCAGCAGTCCCCCGGCGGGTTATAATTCACCCCTCCACTTT. Its translation is CASSPPAGYNSPLHF.

This chain uses TRBV30 with TRBJ2-1, with 11 bases fitting TRBD2. CDR1 and CDR2 from the germline V gene are GTSNPN and SVGIG (reference sequence). This CDR3 contains 13 residues. The J segment lost 2 bases and the V segment lost 8 bases, leaving 2 bases of the junction unmatched. DNA of the CDR3: TGTGCCGCACTAGCGGGGGCCTACAATGAGCAGTTCTTC. Its protein is CAALAGAYNEQFF.